This T cell receptor beta chain was profiled in a study of post-analysis software for immune sequencing data. Study as a whole: Progressive-relapsing, secondary progressive and relapsing-remitting multiple sclerosis were among the disease courses included. Regarding the study as a whole: Compared with controls, patients had more of 4 to 6 TRBV segments, including TRBV5-6, TRBV5-1 and TRBV20-1. Significantly decreased normalized Chao1 diversity was recorded for multiple sclerosis patients relative to controls.

Incorporated into the TCR beta cDNA libraries were unique molecular identifiers, which served to reduce PCR and sequencing biases. TCRdb called the PCR reads again in MiXCR, with one record for every CDR3 protein. The table lists about 680,000 distinct CDR3 sequences, over 45% of them singletons, with approximately 11% in the top ten. Concerning this clonotype: What it recognizes is unknown. The junction and the germline gene differ at one end; a read error may be behind it.

CDR1 is SGHTA and CDR2 is FQGNSA in the germline V gene. The length of the CDR3 is 17 residues. This sequence joins TRBV7-2 and TRBJ2-3; possibly TRBD2 for D (8 bases). This TCR derives from a girl aged 2 to 10 with multiple sclerosis. Sequencing used blood. CDR3 region: CAGSLVLREGAAYTQYF. The CDR3 nucleotides are TGTGCCGGCAGCTTAGTGCTTCGGGAGGGGGCTGCGTATACGCAGTATTTT. The entire variable domain, with the rest obtained from reference TRBV7-2 and TRBJ2-3, is as follows: GAGVSQSPSNKVTEKGKDVELRCDPISGHTALYWYRQSLGQGLEFLIYFQGNSAPDKSGLPSDRFSAERTGGSVSTLTIQRTQQEDSAVYLCAGSLVLREGAAYTQYFGPGTRLTVL.